In its sample, the clone carrying this TCR beta chain was seen many times. The antigen is undetermined. The CDR3 runs 14 residues. Germline V lookup: CDR1 SNHLY, CDR2 FYNNEI. The V and J ends lost 3 bases and 8 bases, in that order; junction bases with no gene match: 2. This sample was included in a study of T cell repertoires in cytomegalovirus infection. Study information: Matching HLA type, along with CMV infection, was indicated by public TCR beta signatures. Whole-study findings and limits: Individuals carrying CMV plus the relevant HLA were identified by cumulative frequency of public TCR beta families. The ex vivo response was dominated by HLA-C-restricted CMV-specific TCR beta clonotypes.

MiXCR was run by TCRdb on the reads, yielding one entry per CDR3 protein. The data show approximately 550,000 distinct CDR3 sequences, 15% to 20% seen once. This TCR was recovered from a human donor in good health (CMV status not recorded). Some clones in this sample may be carry-over from other donors' samples. Sequences were obtained from CD8+ T cells from PBMCs. The gene calls are TRBV2 and TRBJ2-4, with 12 nucleotides matching TRBD2. For the CDR3, the DNA is TGTGCCAGCAGTGAGACTAGCGGGAGACACATTCAGTACTTC. This encodes CASSETSGRHIQYF. Full variable domain (missing parts from reference TRBV2 and TRBJ2-4): EPEVTQTPSHQVTQMGQEVILRCVPISNHLYFYWYRQILGQKVEFLVSFYNNEISEKSEIFDDQFSVERPDGSNFTLKIRSTKLEDSAMYFCASSETSGRHIQYFGAGTRLSVL.